This TCR beta chain was found in a study of blood T cell repertoires in COVID-19. On the study more broadly: Acute and convalescent COVID-19 samples came from the United States, Italy and Spain.

TCRdb's copy holds only in-frame clones and misses some; the assay was immunoSEQ multiplex PCR. The sample lists some 180,000 clones; 80% to 90% were seen once. Trimming cost V 6 bases and J 5 bases; bases outside gene matches: 0. The CDR3 totals 12 residues. The sequenced sample consisted of peripheral blood. V gene TRBV12-3 or TRBV12-4 combines with J gene TRBJ1-5, with 8 bases aligning to TRBD1. This TCR was sampled from a woman aged 80 or older with acute or convalescent COVID-19. CDR3 amino acids: CASRTGDQPQHF. The CDR3 DNA sequence: TGTGCCAGCAGGACAGGGGATCAGCCCCAGCATTTT.